What follows are 2 T cell receptor beta chains derived from one specimen sequenced in a study of blood T cells in healthy people across ages. A J-beta primer mix and a sample-barcoded 5' primer were used in a second PCR of about 7 to 12 cycles. Each CDR3 protein gets one entry after TCRdb re-called the 5' RACE reads with MiXCR. The sample holds hundreds of thousands of distinct CDR3 sequences, about 30% seen once. Specimen: blood. These receptors were collected from a woman older than 75 in good health.

This clonotype has a count of ten or more. The chain employs TRBV7-9 and TRBJ2-3; D unresolved. Deletions cut 0 bases from V and 4 bases from J, with 14 bases between. The V gene's germline CDR1 is SEHNR and CDR2 FQNEAQ (reference sequence). The CDR3 sequence is 16 residues long. As DNA, the CDR3 is TGTGCCAGCAGCTTAGCAGCTAGTCTATCGCCAGATACGCAGTATTTT. Its protein product is CASSLAASLSPDTQYF. The complete variable domain, with remaining parts taken from reference TRBV7-9 and TRBJ2-3, reads DTGVSQNPRHKITKRGQNVTFRCDPISEHNRLYWYRQTLGQGPEFLTYFQNEAQLEKSRLLSDRFSAERPKGSFSTLEIQRTEQGDSAMYLCASSLAASLSPDTQYFGPGTRLTVL.

This clonotype showed up many times. A read error is possible here, since a much larger clone lies one base away. The chain is built from TRBV7-2 and TRBJ2-5, with D maybe TRBD1 (5 bases). Deletions cut 5 bases from V and 7 bases from J, with 23 bases between. Germline V lookup: CDR1 SGHTA, CDR2 FQGNSA. The CDR3 spans 16 residues. The CDR3 sequence is CASSHLRGGAGRTQYF. CDR3 nucleotide sequence: TGTGCCAGCAGCCACCTTAGGGGTGGGGCCGGTAGGACCCAGTACTTC.